These 4 T cell receptor beta chains were sequenced from one sample in a study of T cell responses to AZD1222 COVID-19 vaccine. Sequencing used immunoSEQ multiplex PCR; TCRdb keeps in-frame clones, though not all of them. The sample records some 100,000 clones, about 88% being singletons. The sequencing used peripheral blood, collected 28 days after the second AZD1222 dose. These receptor sequences come from an adult who received the AZD1222 COVID-19 vaccine.

The chain recombines TRBV29-1 with TRBJ1-1, with a tentative D call TRBD1 (6 bases). Germline-derived CDR1 and CDR2 are SQVTM and ANQGSEA. This CDR3 comprises 13 residues. Trimming removed 6 bases from V and 5 bases from J, with 16 bases in between. CDR3 coding DNA: TGCAGCGTGAGGGCTGGGGGCTGGACTGAAGCTTTCTTT. Its translation is CSVRAGGWTEAFF.

The rearrangement uses TRBV2 and TRBJ1-5; a possible D gene is TRBD1 (6 bases). Trimming removed 7 bases from V and 3 bases from J, with 13 bases in between. This CDR3 has 14 residues. Germline lookup yields CDR1 SNHLY and CDR2 FYNNEI. CDR3 residues: CASNQGTYNQPQHF. The DNA of the CDR3 is TGTGCCAGCAACCAGGGGACGTACAATCAGCCCCAGCATTTT.

The V and J genes are TRBV27 and TRBJ1-1, with 10 positions matching TRBD1. Per the germline V gene, CDR1 is MNHEY and CDR2 is SMNVEV (reference sequence). With 9 bases clipped from V and 1 base from J, the junction kept 11 bases outside the gene matches. CDR3 length: 16 residues. CDR3 DNA: TGTGCCAGTAACCGGGACAGGGGATTTCGGAACACTGAAGCTTTCTTT. Translating it yields CASNRDRGFRNTEAFF.

The chain uses TRBV12-3 or TRBV12-4 and TRBJ2-7; D is tentatively TRBD1 or TRBD2 (5 bases each). V lost 8 bases and J 2 bases, leaving 10 bases between the germline ends. The CDR3 has 12 residues. The DNA of the CDR3 is TGTGCCAGCGAGGGGCTAACCTACGAGCAGTACTTC. Protein product: CASEGLTYEQYF.